Described below is a single T cell receptor beta chain sequence and its context. The sample is drawn from a study of T cell responses to AZD1222 COVID-19 vaccine. Profiling relied on immunoSEQ multiplex PCR, and the TCRdb table lists in-frame clones only, not all of them. The table includes about 120,000 clones, around 92% detected once. This CDR3 spans 13 amino acids. Per germline, CDR1 KGHDR and CDR2 SFDVKD. Trimming left V 11 bases short and J 1 base short, with 10 bases between. Sequenced here: peripheral blood, sampled on day 0 of AZD1222 vaccination. This clonotype was obtained from an adult in good health. This chain joins TRBV24-1 and TRBJ2-2; the D gene could be TRBD1 or TRBD2 (5 bases each). The CDR3 nucleotides read TGTGCCAGCCGGGACGGGAACACCGGGGAGCTGTTTTTT. Translation: CASRDGNTGELFF.